The subject of this entry is one TCR beta chain. Its target is unknown. This CDR3 has 11 residues. Trimming left V 4 bases short and J 6 bases short, with 7 bases between. The germline V gene encodes CDR1 DFQATT and CDR2 SNEGSKA (reference sequence). This record comes from a study of shared clonotypes between healthy human individuals. Study-level points and caveats: Investigators expected sequencing depth to affect clonotype sharing among donors.

Sequencing was performed with immunoSEQ multiplex PCR; in TCRdb, only in-frame clones are kept and a portion is missing. The sample carries over 150,000 clones, approximately 61% recorded once. The source is a man in his thirties or forties in good health. V is TRBV20-1 and J is TRBJ1-5; D gene ambiguous. The specimen was memory CD4+ T cells sorted from blood. Documented subset: CD45RA-negative fraction. CDR3 DNA: TGCAGTGCTAATCGAGGTCAGCCCCAGCATTTT. Residues: CSANRGQPQHF.